This note documents a single TCR beta chain sequence. Trimming removed 1 base at V and 5 bases at J, with 14 bases between. The CDR3 extends over 16 amino acids. Germline CDR1 SGHAT, CDR2 FQNNGV. As originally analysed: Amplification with reference gene primers provided the estimates of nucleated cell counts. Clones were read by immunoSEQ multiplex PCR, and TCRdb kept only the in-frame ones, dropping some. V and J calls and clone size are copied from that table; D and trimming were computed from the DNA. The profile shows about 160,000 clones, roughly 79% of them singletons. This record belongs to a study of blood T cell repertoires in COVID-19. Study details: Acute and convalescent COVID-19 specimens originated in the United States, Italy and Spain. T cells, B-cell-depleted T cells, or PBMCs provided the cDNA or gDNA that served as material.

This receptor was identified in a woman older than 75 with acute or convalescent COVID-19. The sample comprised peripheral blood. The V gene is TRBV11-2, the J gene TRBJ1-4; a weak D match, TRBD1 (6 bases). This CDR3 reads CASSLGKGTWNEKLFF. The CDR3 DNA is TGTGCCAGCAGCTTAGGGAAGGGGACATGGAATGAAAAACTGTTTTTT.